The entry below gives a single T cell receptor beta chain sequence along with its context. This clone has just one count. This clone's antigen is unknown. The input lacks base qualities; no much larger clone sits a single base away. Via the germline V gene, CDR1 is SGHRS and CDR2 YFSETQ. Counted from cysteine to phenylalanine, this CDR3 has 14 amino acids. Of all the DNA, just the CDR3 is kept, 42 bases in frame from base 1. The trim is 5 bases for V and 6 bases for J, with a gap of 15 bases between the germline ends. Donors formed part of the validation cohort, which comprised about 130 subjects and was distinct from the first cohort of 550 to 850 subjects. This sample was taken from a study of cytomegalovirus exposure and HLA in healthy donors (dated by TCRdb to 2016 to 2017). The study in broad terms: According to a later analysis, the 120 or so validation repertoires were produced on the same platform as the approximately 620 repertoires of the first cohort. Along with the approximately 700-subject first cohort, a separate validation cohort of over a hundred different subjects was used. High-throughput TCR immunosequencing, statistical association of individual TCRs with disease status, and machine learning were combined to predict cytomegalovirus infection status. The study aimed to test whether signatures of past pathogen exposure could be identified by cataloging public T cell receptors. What the work shows at the level of the full study, not this receptor alone: The classifier was reported to diagnose cytomegalovirus status with high specificity and sensitivity in both the original cohort and the validation cohort. Most TCR sequences were seen in very few donors, while some public TCRs were found in many individuals. A total of 164 TCR beta chains were listed by the study as associated with cytomegalovirus. A later analysis had no HLA typing for the validation cohort, so co-occurrence there was scored across all 110 or so repertoires. In a later analysis, TCRs clustered in the first cohort were found to also tend to co-occur in the roughly 110 validation repertoires, with about 94% of cluster scores above 0. Three of the identified cytomegalovirus-associated TCR beta chains were confirmed in vitro to be specific for cytomegalovirus antigens. It was suggested by the authors that the approach could potentially be generalized to other disease states and immunological phenotypes.

The library was made by the immunoSEQ multiplex PCR assay. Regarding the original processing steps: A statistical classification framework was built to diagnose cytomegalovirus status from the catalog of TCR beta chain sequences. Imported from immuneACCESS, the table was reduced by TCRdb to in-frame sequences with V and J called. These copies leave out some clones; in studies compared against another copy, an unresolved V gene accounts for under half, and the cause of the remainder is not known. That table furnishes V, J and clone size, whereas the DNA furnished D and trimming. In all, the sample holds more than 250,000 clones, and roughly 90% of those were seen once. The leading ten clones occupy around 0.8% of the sample.

Sequences were obtained from PBMCs. The sequence joins TRBV5-1 to TRBJ2-1, with the D gene not confidently named. The sequence was obtained from a woman under 30 in good health and CMV-seronegative. The CDR3 amino acid sequence is: CASRPPGAGNEQFF. The DNA is as follows: TGCGCCAGCAGGCCCCCTGGAGCTGGCAATGAGCAGTTCTTC.